Given below is one T cell receptor (beta chain) in context. The target antigen is unknown. V was trimmed by 7 bases and J by 6 bases, leaving 6 bases between them. Germline CDR1 SQVTM, CDR2 ANQGSEA. The CDR3 is 9 residues long. This entry is derived from a study of T cell repertoires in cytomegalovirus infection. Overall study findings and caveats: Within the response measured ex vivo, HLA-C-restricted CMV-specific TCR beta clonotypes were dominant.

Using its own MiXCR run on the reads, TCRdb lists one record per CDR3 protein. The table records 300,000 to 400,000 distinct CDR3 sequences, almost 30% of them present only once. This clonotype was obtained from a human donor in good health (CMV status not recorded). Some clones in this sample may be carry-over from other donors' samples. The sequenced sample was cultured PBMCs, obtained from culture after CMV antigen stimulation. The J gene is TRBJ1-2, the V gene TRBV29-1; no definite D call. This CDR3 reads CSESDGYTF. CDR3 DNA sequence: TGCAGCGAGTCTGATGGCTACACCTTC.